The rows below give T cell receptor beta chains drawn from one sample of a study of blood T cell repertoires in COVID-19. Produced via immunoSEQ multiplex PCR; TCRdb's table is partial and in-frame only. This sample has over 200,000 clones, with around 90% found just once. The sequencing sample was made of peripheral blood. Receptors were obtained from a man aged 25-45 years with COVID-19, enrolled during active disease. CDR3s include the opening cysteine and the closing phenylalanine or tryptophan. Each record gives: V gene, D gene, J gene, clone size, CDR3 protein, CDR3 DNA. The D gene is left open where the match is weak. For some rows the clone size is stated as once, few or many, or as a class when expanded; others skip it.

TRBV7-2	-	TRBJ1-4	-	CASSPFARVATNEKLFF	TGTGCCAGCAGCCCCTTTGCCAGGGTTGCAACTAATGAAAAACTGTTTTTT
TRBV30	-	TRBJ1-1	-	CAWSETVNTEAFF	TGTGCCTGGAGTGAGACAGTAAACACTGAAGCTTTCTTT
TRBV9	-	TRBJ2-3	-	CASSVAGGRDTQYF	TGTGCCAGCAGCGTAGCGGGTGGAAGAGATACGCAGTATTTT
TRBV7-9	TRBD2	TRBJ2-3	-	CASSLASGFTDTQYF	TGTGCCAGCAGCTTGGCTAGCGGATTCACAGATACGCAGTATTTT
TRBV19	-	TRBJ1-3	-	CASMTDRNYGNTIYF	TGTGCCAGTATGACCGACAGGAATTATGGAAACACCATATATTTT
TRBV6-4	-	TRBJ1-6	-	CASGLNSPLHF	TGTGCCAGCGGACTAAATTCACCCCTCCACTTT
TRBV24-1	-	TRBJ1-2	-	CATSLGAYYGYTF	TGTGCCACCAGTCTAGGGGCTTACTATGGCTACACCTTC
TRBV9	TRBD1	TRBJ1-1	-	CASSAGVTGGRENTEAFF	TGTGCCAGCAGCGCGGGAGTGACAGGGGGCAGGGAGAACACTGAAGCTTTCTTT
TRBV2	-	TRBJ1-1	-	CASRPRPNTEAFF	TGTGCCAGCAGGCCCAGGCCTAACACTGAAGCTTTCTTT
TRBV6-5	-	TRBJ1-1	-	CASSYSRQMNTEAFF	TGTGCCAGCAGTTACTCGAGACAAATGAACACTGAAGCTTTCTTT
TRBV5-6	TRBD1	TRBJ1-5	-	CASSLTGAQPQHF	TGTGCCAGCAGCTTGACAGGGGCTCAGCCCCAGCATTTT
TRBV7-2	-	TRBJ2-1	-	CASRGSRLDYNEQFF	TGTGCCAGCCGGGGGAGCAGACTAGATTACAATGAGCAGTTCTTC
TRBV27	TRBD1	TRBJ1-5	-	CASRPDRDGNQPQHF	TGTGCCAGCAGGCCTGACAGGGATGGCAATCAGCCCCAGCATTTT
TRBV28	TRBD1	TRBJ1-5	-	CASSLPDRVIYNQPQHF	TGTGCCAGCAGTTTACCGGACAGGGTGATTTACAATCAGCCCCAGCATTTT
TRBV7-9	-	TRBJ2-2	-	CASSGLRGTGELFF	TGTGCCAGCAGCGGACTTAGGGGGACCGGGGAGCTGTTTTTT
TRBV9	-	TRBJ2-4	-	CASSPRQGLDSKNIQYF	TGTGCCAGCAGCCCCCGACAGGGACTCGATTCTAAAAACATTCAGTACTTC
TRBV19	-	TRBJ2-2	-	CASSIDQGLTGELFF	TGTGCCAGTAGTATAGATCAGGGATTAACCGGGGAGCTGTTTTTT
TRBV28	TRBD1	TRBJ1-4	-	CASITPGQGAEKLFF	TGTGCCAGCATCACCCCGGGGCAGGGGGCTGAAAAACTGTTTTTT
TRBV4-3	-	TRBJ2-6	-	CASSQGETGGANVLTF	TGCGCCAGCAGCCAAGGGGAGACGGGTGGGGCCAACGTCCTGACTTTC
TRBV14	-	TRBJ1-6	once	CASSQDGGAGSPLHF	TGTGCCAGCAGCCAAGATGGGGGGGCGGGTTCACCCCTCCACTTT
TRBV29-1	-	TRBJ1-1	-	CSAKRDRGTEAFF	TGCAGCGCTAAGCGGGATAGGGGCACTGAAGCTTTCTTT
TRBV5-1	-	TRBJ2-2	-	CASSLGQSNTGELFF	TGCGCCAGCAGCTTGGGACAGTCGAACACCGGGGAGCTGTTTTTT
TRBV10-3	TRBD1	TRBJ1-1	-	CAISGDRGMNTEAFF	TGTGCCATCAGTGGGGACAGAGGAATGAACACTGAAGCTTTCTTT
TRBV4-2	TRBD1	TRBJ2-7	-	CASSQERTGTYEQYF	TGTGCCAGCAGCCAAGAACGGACAGGGACGTACGAGCAGTACTTC
TRBV10-3	TRBD1	TRBJ1-4	-	CAISDPGQVKMRKLFF	TGTGCCATCAGTGACCCAGGACAGGTTAAAATGAGGAAACTGTTTTTT
TRBV24-1	TRBD2	TRBJ2-5	-	CATSVTSGSSETQYF	TGTGCCACCAGTGTGACTAGCGGGAGCTCAGAGACCCAGTACTTC
TRBV29-1	TRBD1	TRBJ1-1	once	CSVERYRGDTEAFF	TGCAGCGTTGAACGTTACAGGGGGGACACTGAAGCTTTCTTT
TRBV27	-	TRBJ1-4	-	CASSLWGTSTNEKLFF	TGTGCCAGCAGTTTATGGGGCACTTCAACTAATGAAAAACTGTTTTTT
TRBV4-2	-	TRBJ2-7	few	CASSKGVFTTGEQYF	TGTGCCAGCAGCAAAGGGGTGTTTACAACGGGGGAGCAGTACTTC
TRBV29-1	-	TRBJ1-2	-	CSVAGQNYGYTF	TGCAGCGTCGCGGGGCAAAACTATGGCTACACCTTC
TRBV5-1	TRBD1	TRBJ1-3	-	CASRRGQGNRGGNTIYF	TGCGCCAGCAGGCGGGGACAGGGAAATAGAGGAGGAAACACCATATATTTT
TRBV30	-	TRBJ2-2	once	CAWKGETNTGELFF	TGTGCCTGGAAAGGGGAAACGAACACCGGGGAGCTGTTTTTT
TRBV6-4	TRBD1	TRBJ1-4	-	CASPGMDRGTRDTNEKLFF	TGTGCCAGCCCAGGGATGGACAGGGGCACTAGGGACACTAATGAAAAACTGTTTTTT
TRBV7-3	-	TRBJ2-7	-	CASSPPGTNEQYF	TGTGCCAGCAGCCCTCCTGGGACAAACGAGCAGTACTTC
TRBV5-1	TRBD1	TRBJ2-7	once	CASSLGGTGDYEQYF	TGCGCCAGCAGCTTGGGGGGGACAGGGGACTACGAGCAGTACTTC
TRBV5-8	-	TRBJ1-5	-	CASSLDRFLTAPSNQPQHF	TGTGCCAGCAGCTTGGACAGATTCCTGACAGCGCCTAGCAATCAGCCCCAGCATTTT
TRBV7-2	-	TRBJ2-4	-	CASSRPGDVLAKNIQYF	TGTGCCAGCAGCCGGCCGGGTGACGTGCTAGCCAAAAACATTCAGTACTTC
TRBV5-1	-	TRBJ1-2	-	CASSSGTLPYGYTF	TGCGCCAGCAGCTCAGGCACACTCCCATATGGCTACACCTTC
TRBV10-3	-	TRBJ1-2	-	CAIRITTRDKGFTNYGYTF	TGTGCCATCAGAATTACTACCCGGGACAAAGGGTTCACTAACTATGGCTACACCTTC
TRBV5-4	TRBD1	TRBJ2-1	-	CASSLGGQEVYNEQFF	TGTGCCAGCAGCTTGGGGGGACAGGAGGTTTACAATGAGCAGTTCTTC